This T cell receptor (beta chain) originates from a study of siplizumab effects on memory and regulatory T cells (dated 2019 in TCRdb). About the study as a whole: The study looked at the effect of siplizumab, an anti-CD2 antibody, on alloreactive T-cell subsets in allogeneic mixed lymphocyte reactions made from human PBMCs.

A word on this clone: What antigen it recognizes has not been identified. The record has no base qualities; no much larger clone is one base away.

Points the paper makes about the study in general: Siplizumab significantly reduced the cumulative frequency of alloreactive sequences traceable to unstimulated CD4+ memory T cells. Unstimulated naive T cells appeared more diverse than memory T cells, and naive cells seemed to contribute substantially to the alloresponse. Whether proliferating Tregs from siplizumab cultures actually had suppressive function was not functionally confirmed. Because sequences below about 10^-5 frequency were poorly captured, only a minor fraction of alloreactive clones could be mapped to unstimulated subsets. For roughly 75-95% of proliferating CD4+ or CD8+ clones, no naive or memory phenotype could be assigned. Among mappable alloreactive CD4+ clones, the Treg-derived fraction averaged approximately 66% with siplizumab versus approximately 27% in control reactions.

Library generation was performed with the immunoSEQ multiplex PCR assay. Approximately 10^5 TCR templates per sample were assayed on the deep sequencing platform. Genomic DNA extracted from sorted T cells was used for TCRbeta CDR3 sequencing. In the paper's pipeline: Clonal analysis of TCRbeta CDR3 data was done in the R programming language. Alloreactive CD4+ and CD8+ clones were identified by comparing unstimulated samples to CFSE-low samples taken after the reaction. Alloreactive CD4+ clones were assigned to regulatory or non-regulatory origin by matching sequences to sorted unstimulated Treg and non-Treg repertoires. TCRdb took over this immuneACCESS table, retaining in-frame rearrangements with V and J assigned. Such tables are incomplete; in checked studies, under half of the missing clones stem from an unresolved V gene, and the remainder is unexplained. The D gene and trimming were derived from the DNA, and the V and J assignments and clone size from that table. This sample has some 100,000 clones in its table, and roughly 96% of those were observed once. The ten largest clones represent 0.025% to 0.035% of the sample.

V was cut back by 3 bases and J by 4 bases, leaving a gap of 12 bases between them. CDR1 and CDR2 are drawn from the germline V gene: MDHEN, SYDVKM. Including the terminal cysteine and phenylalanine, the CDR3 comprises 14 residues. The read is trimmed to its CDR3 DNA, 42 bases read in frame from base 1. Additional sequencing covered unstimulated subsets from a few donor pairs, namely CD8+ effector memory, CD4+ naive, CD8+ TEMRA, CD4+ memory and CD8+ naive. Sorted unstimulated T cells and proliferating T cells recovered from mixed lymphocyte reactions underwent TCRbeta CDR3 sequencing. Fresh whole blood from roughly ten HLA-typed healthy donors served as the source for isolating PBMCs.

This receptor chain uses TRBV28 and TRBJ1-1, with TRBD1 as a weak D call on 5 bases. The specimen sequenced was naive CD4+ T cells sorted from blood. According to the study, the label for this sample's cell subset or site signals: unstimulated naive T cells. This clonotype was sampled from a human donor in good health. The sequence in DNA is TGTGCCAGCAGTTTGGACAAGGGATCCACTGAAGCTTTCTTT. Translated, this is CASSLDKGSTEAFF.